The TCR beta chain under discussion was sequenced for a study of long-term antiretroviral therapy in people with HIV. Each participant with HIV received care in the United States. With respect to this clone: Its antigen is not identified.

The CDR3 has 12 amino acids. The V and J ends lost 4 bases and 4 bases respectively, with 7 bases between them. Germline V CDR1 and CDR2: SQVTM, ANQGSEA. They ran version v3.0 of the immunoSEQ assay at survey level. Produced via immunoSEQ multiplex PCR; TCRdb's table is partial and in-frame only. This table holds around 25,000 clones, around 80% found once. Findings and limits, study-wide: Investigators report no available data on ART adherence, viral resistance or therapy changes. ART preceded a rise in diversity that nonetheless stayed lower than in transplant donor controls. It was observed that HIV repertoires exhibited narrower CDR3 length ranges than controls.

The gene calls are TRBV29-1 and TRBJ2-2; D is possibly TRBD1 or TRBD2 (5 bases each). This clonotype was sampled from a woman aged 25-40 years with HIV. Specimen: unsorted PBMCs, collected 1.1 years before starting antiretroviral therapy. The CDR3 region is CSVVGGTGELFF. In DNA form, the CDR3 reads TGCAGCGTTGTTGGGGGCACCGGGGAGCTGTTTTTT.